This entry lists 22 T cell receptor beta chains sequenced from one sample in a study of regulatory T cells in long-lasting Graves disease. Time point denoted: newly diagnosed GD, antithyroid drugs for less than 3 months. Construction of the TCR library relied on RNA isolated from PBMCs. Construction of the TCR beta libraries employed iRepertoire HTBI primers in conjunction with Arm-PCR of CDR3 regions. TCRdb re-derived calls from the multiplex PCR reads in MiXCR, one entry per CDR3 protein. The table lists a few hundred thousand distinct CDR3 sequences, less than 15% of them singletons. This same sample was also taken into another study, of T cells in Graves' hyperthyroidism and ophthalmopathy.

The sample was peripheral blood mononuclear cells (PBMCs), taken at new diagnosis, from a patient treated with antithyroid drugs. The receptors here all came from a woman between 50 and 59 years old with Graves disease.

This clonotype was counted at least ten times. The chain employs TRBV4-1 and TRBJ2-2; D gene ambiguous. The CDR3 is 16 residues long. Germline V lookup: CDR1 MGHRA, CDR2 YSYEKL. Deletions cut 1 base from V and 2 bases from J, with 11 bases between. CDR3 region: CASSQGDLGNTGELFF. CDR3 sequence (DNA): TGCGCCAGCAGCCAAGGTGACTTGGGAAACACCGGGGAGCTGTTTTTT.

The chain couples TRBV13 to TRBJ2-1, with 8 bases identical to TRBD2. Germline loops: CDR1 PRHDT, CDR2 FYEKMQ (reference sequence). Trimming at V came to 4 bases and at J to 7 bases, leaving 12 bases not matched to a gene. The length of the CDR3 is 16 residues. In DNA, the CDR3 is TGTGCCAGCAGCTCCCGGCCGAGCGGGAGTCAGAATGAGCAGTTCTTC. It encodes CASSSRPSGSQNEQFF.

The rearrangement links TRBV19 to TRBJ2-1; D remains unclear. CDR3 length: 13 residues. CDR1 and CDR2 from the germline V gene are LNHDA and SQIVND (reference sequence). The germline V and J ends were trimmed by 3 bases and 4 bases, with 7 bases remaining between them. The CDR3 sequence is CASSIQAYNEQFF. DNA for the CDR3: TGTGCCAGTAGTATCCAGGCATACAATGAGCAGTTCTTC.

In the case of this clonotype: This may be a read error: a much more frequent sequence differs by one nucleotide. This chain uses TRBV10-1 with TRBJ2-3, with 14 nucleotides matching TRBD2. The CDR3 has 15 amino acids. The germline V gene encodes CDR1 WNHNN and CDR2 SYGVQD (reference sequence). The CDR3 DNA sequence: TGCGCCAGCAGTGCCGGGACTAGCGGGAGAGATGCGCAGTATTTT. Protein product: CASSAGTSGRDAQYF.

This clonotype was counted only a few times. This chain connects TRBV7-3 to TRBJ2-1, with 8 bases fitting TRBD2. The germline gives CDR1 SGHTA, CDR2 FQGTGA. This CDR3 has 14 amino acids. V gave up 2 bases and J gave up 5 bases; unmatched junction bases: 2. DNA for the CDR3: TGTGCCAGCAGCTTACGGGGGGGGAACAATGAGCAGTTCTTC. It is translated as CASSLRGGNNEQFF.

This clonotype turned up a few times. The chain links TRBV5-1 to TRBJ1-1; D is unclear. CDR1 and CDR2 from the germline V gene are SGHRS and YFSETQ. The CDR3 runs to 13 residues. Trimming shortened V by 1 base and J by 1 base, and 5 bases separated the two germline ends. The CDR3 DNA is TGCGCCAGCAGCTTGATGGGGAACACTGAAGCTTTCTTT. It yields the protein CASSLMGNTEAFF.

This clonotype was seen a handful of times. The rearrangement uses TRBV27 and TRBJ2-5, with a tentative D call TRBD1 (6 bases). Germline CDR1 is MNHEY and CDR2 is SMNVEV (reference sequence). CDR3 length: 15 residues. The germline V and J ends were trimmed by 0 bases and 1 base, with 9 bases remaining between them. The DNA of the CDR3 is TGTGCCAGCAGTTTATCTAGCAGGGGCCAAGAGACCCAGTACTTC. It encodes CASSLSSRGQETQYF.

The J gene is TRBJ1-2, the V gene TRBV5-1; D gene ambiguous. V was shortened by 4 bases and J by 3 bases, with 19 bases between the two germline ends. Germline V gene lookup returns CDR1 SGHRS and CDR2 YFSETQ. There are 16 residues in the CDR3. The DNA of the CDR3 is TGCGCCAGCAGCGTGGCAACACACCGGGATGACTATGGCTACACCTTC. Its translation: CASSVATHRDDYGYTF.

This clonotype was found many times. The rearrangement uses TRBV27 and TRBJ1-4; TRBD1 aligns across 9 bases. Per germline, CDR1 MNHEY and CDR2 SMNVEV (reference sequence). This CDR3 has 14 residues. The V segment lost 6 bases and the J segment 7 bases; nucleotides outside the gene matches: 6. The CDR3 protein is CASRGQGKTEKLFF. DNA of the CDR3: TGTGCCAGCAGAGGACAGGGGAAGACTGAAAAACTGTTTTTT.

This clonotype came up many times. The chain uses TRBV11-2 and TRBJ1-2, with 8 bases lining up with TRBD1. In germline, CDR1 is SGHAT, CDR2 FQNNGV. The CDR3 has 16 amino acids. J lost 2 bases, V lost 6 bases, and 11 bases had no gene match. The CDR3 sequence is CASRLQGEKLNYGYTF. The CDR3 nucleotides are TGTGCCAGCAGGTTACAGGGGGAGAAACTAAACTATGGCTACACCTTC.

This clonotype was seen only a few times. V is TRBV12-3 or TRBV12-4 and J is TRBJ2-1; TRBD2 matches at 8 bases. J gave up 8 bases and V 2 bases, and 17 bases lay outside the gene matches. The CDR3 loop spans 18 amino acids. The CDR3 DNA reads as TGTGCCAGCAGTTTATCACCAGCGGGAGATCGTATTTTCGATGAGCAGTTCTTC. It translates to CASSLSPAGDRIFDEQFF.

This clonotype has ten or more counts. V gene TRBV11-2 combines with J gene TRBJ1-6; no reliable D call. The germline CDR1 and CDR2 sequences are SGHAT and FQNNGV. The germline V and J ends were trimmed by 0 bases and 7 bases, with 4 bases remaining between them. CDR3 length: 13 residues. CDR3 DNA: TGTGCCAGCAGCTTAGACCTGAATTCACCCCTCCACTTT. As protein: CASSLDLNSPLHF.

The chain joins TRBV4-2 to TRBJ1-5, with unresolved D. V was clipped by 4 bases and J by 0 bases, with 10 bases between them. CDR3 length equals 15 residues. In germline, CDR1 is LGHNA, CDR2 YNFKEQ. The chain's CDR3 is CASSPFGSSNQPQHF. CDR3 nucleotide sequence: TGTGCCAGCAGCCCTTTCGGAAGTAGCAATCAGCCCCAGCATTTT.

V usage is TRBV3-1 and J usage is TRBJ2-3; D gene ambiguous. Germline lookup yields CDR1 LGHDT and CDR2 YNNKEL (reference sequence). The CDR3 consists of 13 residues. The germline V and J ends were trimmed by 2 bases and 3 bases, with 6 bases remaining between them. The CDR3 here is CASSQFGTDTQYF. The CDR3 DNA follows: TGTGCCAGCAGCCAATTCGGGACAGATACGCAGTATTTT.

This sequence joins TRBV5-1 and TRBJ2-1, with 9 bases fitting TRBD1. The CDR3 consists of 15 residues. V lost 3 bases to trimming and J lost 5 bases; unmatched junction nucleotides: 6. Germline V gene sequence: CDR1 SGHRS, CDR2 YFSETQ. This CDR3 is CASSWGQGRNNEQFF. The DNA for the CDR3 is TGCGCCAGCAGCTGGGGACAGGGTAGGAACAATGAGCAGTTCTTC. Full variable domain (remainder filled in from reference TRBV5-1 and TRBJ2-1): KAGVTQTPRYLIKTRGQQVTLSCSPISGHRSVSWYQQTPGQGLQFLFEYFSETQRNKGNFPGRFSGRQFSNSRSEMNVSTLELGDSALYLCASSWGQGRNNEQFFGPGTRLTVL.

This chain uses TRBV30 with TRBJ1-2; TRBD1 agrees at 11 bases. Germline V CDR1 and CDR2: GTSNPN, SVGIG (reference sequence). This CDR3 is built from 14 residues. Trimming took 2 bases from V and 3 from J; bases not matched to a gene: 2. The CDR3 nucleotides read TGTGCCTGGAGTCCGGGACAGGGGGACTATGGCTACACCTTC. This codes for CAWSPGQGDYGYTF.

Ten or more counts support this clonotype. The chain uses TRBV3-1 and TRBJ2-3, with D perhaps matching TRBD1 (5 bases). The V end was cut by 7 bases, the J end by 0 bases, with 8 bases between. The CDR3 runs 13 residues. CDR1 and CDR2 from the germline V gene are LGHDT and YNNKEL (reference sequence). CDR3 DNA sequence: TGTGCCAGCATGACAGATAGCACAGATACGCAGTATTTT. Encoded protein: CASMTDSTDTQYF.

With respect to this clonotype: The germline gene is not matched at one end of the junction; a read error may be the cause. The genes are TRBV6-1 and TRBJ2-1; the match to TRBD2 covers 7 bases. CDR1 is MNHNS and CDR2 is SASEGT in the germline V gene. The CDR3 sequence is 14 residues long. The CDR3 is CASGRAGAYNEQFF. DNA for the CDR3: TGTGCCAGCGGTAGGGCGGGAGCCTACAATGAGCAATTCTTC.

This clonotype was seen only a few times. It is likely a read error, because the conserved phenylalanine at the end of the CDR3 is missing. V is TRBV6-1 and J is TRBJ2-7, with D perhaps TRBD1 or TRBD2 (7 bases each). V was shortened by 8 bases and J by 3 bases, with 17 bases between the two germline ends. The CDR3 loop spans 14 amino acids. Germline CDR1 and CDR2: MNHNS and SASEGT. The CDR3 bases are TGTGCCAGCGAAAGCGGGACAGCCTTCTACGAGCAGTACTCC. It yields the protein CASESGTAFYEQYS.

The chain employs TRBV5-6 and TRBJ2-1; D call uncertain. Germline CDR1 is SGHDT and CDR2 is YYEEEE. Trimming stripped 0 bases from V and 0 bases from J, with 10 bases between. The CDR3 spans 16 residues. CDR3 region: CASSLVIASSYNEQFF. The CDR3 region has the DNA TGTGCCAGCAGCTTGGTTATAGCCAGCTCCTACAATGAGCAGTTCTTC.

This chain links TRBV6-4 with TRBJ2-1; TRBD2 matches 9 bases. V lost 0 bases and J lost 6; bases outside the gene matches: 3. Germline V gene data show CDR1 as MRHNA and CDR2 as SNTAGT. This CDR3 is built from 15 residues. CDR3 nucleotides: TGTGCCAGCAGTGACTCGGGCGGGAGGGCCAATGAGCAGTTCTTC. Translated: CASSDSGGRANEQFF.

The rearrangement uses TRBV27 and TRBJ2-7, with 9 bases identical to TRBD2. The germline V gene encodes CDR1 MNHEY and CDR2 SMNVEV (reference sequence). After removal of 1 base from V and 2 bases from J, the junction contained 6 bases not matched to a gene. This CDR3 has 16 residues. CDR3 in DNA: TGTGCCAGCAGTTTATTTAGCGGGAGCCATCCCTACGAGCAGTACTTC. It specifies CASSLFSGSHPYEQYF.